This TCR beta chain was recorded in a study of cytomegalovirus exposure and HLA in healthy donors. Study overall: The use of the same platform for the 120 validation repertoires and the approximately 730 first-cohort repertoires was reported by a later analysis.

Comments on this clone: Its target is not known.

Whole-study findings and limits: Subsequent analysis showed first-cohort TCR clusters tending to co-occur in 120 validation repertoires. While the bulk of TCR sequences proved rare, some public TCRs turned up in many donors.

Germline CDR1 SGHTA, CDR2 FQGNSA. CDR3 size: 15 residues. With V trimmed by 3 bases and J by 6 bases, 7 bases remained unmatched. The donors were part of the validation cohort, which consisted of under 150 subjects and was separate from the first cohort of 670 or so subjects. Libraries were prepared by immunoSEQ multiplex PCR; TCRdb keeps only in-frame clonotypes and omits some of them. The sample yields 150,000 to 200,000 clones, 85% seen once. The receptor's source is a man aged 25-45 years in good health and CMV-seropositive. The chain couples TRBV7-2 to TRBJ2-1, with 8 bases matching TRBD1. Source material: PBMCs. The CDR3 here is CASSFGQGGTNEQFF. The CDR3 nucleotides are TGTGCCAGCAGCTTCGGACAGGGCGGAACCAATGAGCAGTTCTTC.